Listed below are T cell receptor beta chains from one sample, sequenced in a study of CD8 T cells in ankylosing spondylitis. From the 5' RACE reads, TCRdb called clonotypes with MiXCR, one entry per CDR3 protein. In the table there are about 340,000 distinct CDR3 sequences, around 7.6% of which are singletons. Source material: blood, either unsorted or a sorted T cell fraction (not recorded which). The receptors were gathered from a male donor with ankylosing spondylitis. Both conserved end residues are part of each CDR3. The order of the fields is J gene, D gene, V gene, clone size, CDR3 DNA, CDR3 protein. D genes are given only for firm matches. For some rows the clone size is stated as once, few or many, or as a class when expanded; others skip it.

>TRBJ2-1|.|TRBV7-9|.
TGTGCCAGCAGCCTAGGGATAGCCGACAATGAGCAGTTCTTC
CASSLGIADNEQFF
>TRBJ1-2|TRBD1|TRBV4-1|.
TGCGCCAGCAGCCCGCAGTCCCGGGACAGGGTATCCGGCTACACCTTC
CASSPQSRDRVSGYTF
>TRBJ2-3|.|TRBV24-1|.
TGTGCCACCAGCCCTTCGGGCGAGTTCCCAGATACGCAGTATTTT
CATSPSGEFPDTQYF
>TRBJ2-7|.|TRBV7-6|.
TGTGCCAGCAGCTTAGATACCCTCCCCCTCTACGAGCAGTACTTC
CASSLDTLPLYEQYF
>TRBJ2-3|.|TRBV20-1|many
TGCAGTGCTAGACCTTTGGAGGTTCCTAACACAGATACGCAGTATTTT
CSARPLEVPNTDTQYF
>TRBJ2-6|TRBD1|TRBV10-3|many
TGTGCCATCAGTGCTGAGGACAGGGGAATTTCGGGGGCCAACGTCCTGACTTTC
CAISAEDRGISGANVLTF
>TRBJ2-7|.|TRBV2|.
TGTGCCAGCAGTGCACAGGTCCACGAGCAGTACTTC
CASSAQVHEQYF
>TRBJ2-3|TRBD2|TRBV7-2|.
TGTGCCAGCAGCTTAGTGCTAGCGGGAGGGCAAACCACAGATACGCAGTATTTT
CASSLVLAGGQTTDTQYF
>TRBJ2-5|.|TRBV29-1|many
TGCAGCGTTGAACGGCTGGGGAACGGCGAGACCCAGTACTTC
CSVERLGNGETQYF
>TRBJ2-3|.|TRBV4-3|few
TGCGCCAGCAGCCAAGTTCTACAGGGGAGCGGGTACCTCACAGATACGCAGTATTTT
CASSQVLQGSGYLTDTQYF
>TRBJ2-1|.|TRBV7-3|.
TGTGCCAGCAGCTTGAGCGAGGGTACAGCGCAGTTCTTC
CASSLSEGTAQFF
>TRBJ2-7|.|TRBV4-1|.
TGCGCCAGCAGCCAAGATCCGCCCAGGGGAACCCCCTACGAGCAGTACTTC
CASSQDPPRGTPYEQYF
>TRBJ2-3|.|TRBV28|many
TGTGCCACCATTAGGGGTGGCTCGGATACGCAGTATTTT
CATIRGGSDTQYF
>TRBJ2-7|.|TRBV12-3/TRBV12-4|few
TGTGCCAGCAGGGGTCCGGGCTACGAGCAGTACTTC
CASRGPGYEQYF
>TRBJ1-5|.|TRBV27|few
TGTGCCAGCAGTCCCCGGGGATTTCAGCCCCAGCATTTT
CASSPRGFQPQHF
>TRBJ2-1|.|TRBV6-6|many
TGTGCCAGCAGTTACAGGGATGAGCAGTTCTTC
CASSYRDEQFF
>TRBJ1-2|.|TRBV5-1|.
TGCGCCAGCAGCCGCACGGACAGCGACTATGGCTACACCTTC
CASSRTDSDYGYTF
>TRBJ2-3|.|TRBV5-1|many
TGCGCCAGCAGCTTGTCTTTGCGGGGCACAGATACGCAGTATTTT
CASSLSLRGTDTQYF
>TRBJ2-7|.|TRBV12-3/TRBV12-4|few
TGTGCCAGCAGTCGCCGGGAGTTTCGCCCCGAGCAGTACTTC
CASSRREFRPEQYF
>TRBJ2-1|.|TRBV12-3/TRBV12-4|many
TGTGCCAGCAGTTTGACTGGATCCTACAATGAGCAGTTCTTC
CASSLTGSYNEQFF
>TRBJ1-1|.|TRBV2|.
TGTGCCAGCAGGGAAGACGGTGGGGGCACTGAAGCTTTCTTT
CASREDGGGTEAFF
>TRBJ2-1|.|TRBV6-2/TRBV6-3|few
TGTGCCAGCACCCAAAGTGGGCGAATCAATGAGCAGTTCTTC
CASTQSGRINEQFF
>TRBJ1-2|.|TRBV28|.
TGTGCCAGCAGTTTATTCGGAGGGGGTAATGACTATGGCTACACCTTC
CASSLFGGGNDYGYTF
>TRBJ2-7|.|TRBV11-3|many
TGTGCCAGCAGCTTACGGGTGGGGGCGTACTACGAGCAGTACTTC
CASSLRVGAYYEQYF
>TRBJ1-1|.|TRBV5-1|few
TGCGCCAGCAGCTTCGCAGGGTCGAACACTGAAGCTTTCTTT
CASSFAGSNTEAFF
>TRBJ1-1|.|TRBV9|few
TGTGCCAGCAGCGATCGCGAGGGTCCGGCTTTCTTT
CASSDREGPAFF
>TRBJ2-5|.|TRBV4-1|many
TGCGCCAGCAGCCAAGATCCGTCCTCCCGGGGGAGGACCCAGTACTTC
CASSQDPSSRGRTQYF
>TRBJ2-6|.|TRBV15|.
TGTGCCACCAGCGGGGCCAACGTCCTGACTTTC
CATSGANVLTF
>TRBJ2-7|TRBD2|TRBV7-6|.
TGTGCCAGCAGCTTAGAAGAGGGGTTCGCGGGAGCCTACGAGCAGTACTTC
CASSLEEGFAGAYEQYF
>TRBJ1-6|.|TRBV4-2|.
TGTGCCAGCAGCCAAGATCTACGGGGAGACAATTCACCCCTCCACTTT
CASSQDLRGDNSPLHF
>TRBJ1-2|.|TRBV24-1|.
TGTGCCACCAGTGATGCCGGGACGCCCTATGGCTACACCTTC
CATSDAGTPYGYTF
>TRBJ1-1|TRBD1|TRBV6-1|many
TGTGCCAGCAGGACAGGGGGCCGCCTTAACACTGAAGCTTTCTTT
CASRTGGRLNTEAFF
>TRBJ2-7|.|TRBV28|.
TGTGCCAGCAGTTTCACGGGACACCCCTACGAGCAGTACTTC
CASSFTGHPYEQYF
>TRBJ2-7|.|TRBV12-3/TRBV12-4|.
TGTGCCAGCAGTTTACCCGTTGGTTACTCCTACGAGCAGTACTTC
CASSLPVGYSYEQYF
>TRBJ1-5|.|TRBV27|many
TGTGCCAGCGCGGGACGGCAAAATCAGCCCCAGCATTTT
CASAGRQNQPQHF
>TRBJ1-2|.|TRBV6-1|few
TGTGCCAGCAGTGATCGCCGGGGGGCCGATTGGGGCTACACCTTC
CASSDRRGADWGYTF
>TRBJ2-1|.|TRBV12-3/TRBV12-4|.
TGTGCCAGCAGTAGGGGAATTTCGAACAATGAGCAGTTCTTC
CASSRGISNNEQFF